The clone carrying this T cell receptor beta chain was found a few times. The data originate from a study of cytomegalovirus exposure and HLA in healthy donors. Trimming took off 8 bases at V and 0 bases at J, with 11 bases between the two ends. This CDR3 region has 13 residues. Germline loops: CDR1 SQVTM, CDR2 ANQGSEA. This PCR relied on a set of 60 Vbeta primers and 13 Jbeta primers. Measured with immunoSEQ multiplex PCR; TCRdb has only the in-frame clones, and not every one. The repertoire holds 100,000 to 150,000 clones, with 17% as singletons. This clonotype originated in a female donor in good health and CMV-seropositive. This chain joins TRBV29-1 and TRBJ2-1; perhaps TRBD1 as D (5 bases). Material for sequencing was PBMCs. CDR3 in DNA: TGCAGCTACCAGGGTAGCTCCTACAATGAGCAGTTCTTC. This translates into CSYQGSSYNEQFF.